One and the same sample provided the 17 T cell receptor beta chains below, sequenced in a study of cytomegalovirus exposure and HLA in healthy donors. The data were produced by immunoSEQ multiplex PCR, yet TCRdb's version contains in-frame clones alone and is incomplete. Of more than 250,000 clones in the sample, 90% were seen once. Sequenced input: PBMCs. The receptors were gathered from a woman under 40 in good health and CMV-seronegative.

The chain joins TRBV28 to TRBJ2-6, with D possibly matching TRBD1 (5 bases). The germline gives CDR1 MDHEN, CDR2 SYDVKM. CDR3 length: 15 amino acids. V was shortened by 6 bases and J by 4 bases, with 13 bases between the two germline ends. CDR3 loop: CASSLYRSGANVLTF. Here the CDR3 DNA reads TGTGCCAGCAGCCTCTACAGGTCCGGGGCCAACGTCCTGACTTTC.

The J gene is TRBJ2-7, the V gene TRBV28; D possibly corresponds to TRBD2 (6 bases). Germline V gene sequence: CDR1 MDHEN, CDR2 SYDVKM. The CDR3 has 17 residues. V was clipped by 2 bases and J by 0 bases, with 17 bases between them. The CDR3 here is CASSLGSGRSRSYEQYF. The CDR3, as DNA: TGTGCCAGCAGTTTAGGTAGCGGAAGGTCACGCTCCTACGAGCAGTACTTC.

The V gene is TRBV4-1, the J gene TRBJ2-7; 7 nucleotides agree with TRBD2. Trimming cost V 1 base and J 1 base; bases outside gene matches: 1. The CDR3 extends over 14 amino acids. Per germline, CDR1 MGHRA and CDR2 YSYEKL. The DNA of the CDR3 is TGCGCCAGCAGCCAAGGGACTAGTTCCTACGAGCAGTACTTC. Amino acid sequence: CASSQGTSSYEQYF.

CDR3 bases: TGTGCCAGCAGCTTCAGCGGTGGAGATACGCAGTATTTT. Its protein product is CASSFSGGDTQYF. V usage is TRBV7-9 and J usage is TRBJ2-3, with D possibly matching TRBD2 (5 bases). CDR3 size: 13 residues. Germline V gene sequence: CDR1 SEHNR, CDR2 FQNEAQ (reference sequence). The ends were cut back, 3 bases at V and 5 bases at J, with 9 bases in the middle.

The chain links TRBV4-1 to TRBJ2-1; 8 bases match TRBD1. V lost 3 bases to trimming and J lost 5 bases; unmatched junction nucleotides: 3. From germline, CDR1 is MGHRA and CDR2 YSYEKL. The CDR3 totals 14 residues. CDR3 nucleotide sequence: TGCGCCAGCAGCCAGGTGACAGGGGACAATGAGCAGTTCTTC. Protein: CASSQVTGDNEQFF.

On this clone itself: One end of the junction does not line up with germline, which may come from a read error. The chain carries TRBV2 and TRBJ2-2; 7 nucleotides agree with TRBD1. The germline V gene has CDR1 SNHLY and CDR2 FYNNEI. CDR3 length: 12 residues. The CDR3 region is CASGDRAGELFF. The CDR3 DNA is TGTGCCAGCGGTGACAGGGCCGGGGAGCTGTTTTTT.

V and J are TRBV4-3 and TRBJ2-5; weak D call: TRBD1 (6 bases). Germline CDR1 reads LGHNA; CDR2 reads YSLEER. This CDR3 spans 16 amino acids. The V end was cut by 0 bases, the J end by 5 bases, with 16 bases between. CDR3 DNA: TGCGCCAGCAGCCAAGATCTTTCGGCAGGGGAGGAGACCCAGTACTTC. It encodes CASSQDLSAGEETQYF.

This rearrangement joins TRBV7-3 to TRBJ2-1; 7 bases are a match to TRBD2. The germline CDR1 and CDR2 sequences are SGHTA and FQGTGA. The CDR3 is made up of 16 amino acids. Trimming removed 7 bases from V and 0 bases from J; junction bases left unmatched: 9. The CDR3 DNA is TGTGCCAGCACTCGGACTAGTCAGAGCTCCTACAATGAGCAGTTCTTC. Its translation is CASTRTSQSSYNEQFF.

This clone is a singleton in its sample. This chain links TRBV28 with TRBJ1-1; D is perhaps TRBD1 (6 bases). Trimming removed 10 bases at V and 0 bases at J, with 12 bases between. CDR1 is MDHEN, CDR2 SYDVKM, per germline. The CDR3 consists of 13 residues. CDR3 region: CAITQGMNTEAFF. In nucleotides, the CDR3 is TGTGCCATTACGCAGGGGATGAACACTGAAGCTTTCTTT.

The chain couples TRBV9 to TRBJ2-3; TRBD2 agrees at 9 bases. V was pared by 4 bases and J by 3 bases, with 6 bases of the junction left unmatched. The CDR3 sequence is 15 residues long. Germline CDR1 SGDLS, CDR2 YYNGEE. The CDR3 spells CASSPGTSWTDTQYF. Here the CDR3 DNA reads TGTGCCAGCAGCCCTGGGACTAGCTGGACAGATACGCAGTATTTT.

The V gene is TRBV27, the J gene TRBJ2-3, with D perhaps TRBD1 (6 bases). This CDR3 is 15 amino acids long. Per germline, CDR1 MNHEY and CDR2 SMNVEV (reference sequence). With 2 bases removed from V and 4 bases from J, the gap between germline ends came to 13 bases. The CDR3: CASSLLPGVPDTQYF. The CDR3 coding sequence is TGTGCCAGCAGTTTACTGCCAGGGGTGCCAGATACGCAGTATTTT.

The genes are TRBV14 and TRBJ2-7; D remains ambiguous. CDR1 and CDR2 from the germline V gene are SGHDN and FVKESK. This CDR3 has 13 residues. Trimming cost V 4 bases and J 3 bases, with 10 bases left between them. CDR3 nucleotides: TGTGCCAGCAGCCGGCACGTAGGCTACGAGCAGTACTTC. This encodes CASSRHVGYEQYF. The entire variable domain, with the rest obtained from reference TRBV14 and TRBJ2-7, is as follows: EAGVTQFPSHSVIEKGQTVTLRCDPISGHDNLYWYRRVMGKEIKFLLHFVKESKQDESGMPNNRFLAERTGGTYSTLKVQPAELEDSGVYFCASSRHVGYEQYFGPGTRLTVT.

This clone has a single count. V usage is TRBV5-1 and J usage is TRBJ2-2; D unclear. The length of the CDR3 is 16 residues. Trimming took 0 bases from V and 1 from J, leaving 10 bases between them. Germline loops: CDR1 SGHRS, CDR2 YFSETQ. This CDR3 is CASSLGSDLNTGELFF. CDR3 sequence (DNA): TGCGCCAGCAGCTTGGGAAGCGATTTGAACACCGGGGAGCTGTTTTTT.

The chain uses TRBV5-3 and TRBJ2-1; 10 nucleotides line up with TRBD2. TRBV5-3 is reported as an ORF; its role is uncertain. The V segment lost 4 bases and the J segment 0 bases; nucleotides outside the gene matches: 13. This CDR3 comprises 19 residues. CDR3 residues: CARSPARTSGPSSYNEQFF. Written as DNA, the CDR3 is TGTGCCAGAAGCCCGGCCCGGACTAGCGGTCCTAGCTCCTACAATGAGCAGTTCTTC.

The chain employs TRBV9 and TRBJ2-7; 7 nucleotides match TRBD2. V shed 0 bases, J shed 2 bases, and the junction held 5 bases outside the gene matches. CDR1 and CDR2 from the germline V gene are SGDLS and YYNGEE. The CDR3 runs 15 residues. CDR3 in amino acids: CASSVAHGGTYEQYF. CDR3 sequence (DNA): TGTGCCAGCAGCGTAGCTCACGGGGGGACCTACGAGCAGTACTTC.

The gene calls are TRBV27 and TRBJ2-3; 10 positions match TRBD1. This CDR3 has 15 amino acids. The V gene's germline CDR1 is MNHEY and CDR2 SMNVEV (reference sequence). With 4 bases clipped from V and 5 bases from J, the junction kept 6 bases outside the gene matches. The CDR3 is CASSYGTGVVDTQYF. CDR3 coding DNA: TGTGCCAGCAGTTACGGGACAGGGGTGGTAGATACGCAGTATTTT.

V and J are TRBV2 and TRBJ2-3; unclear D gene. The V gene lost 4 bases and the J gene lost 0 bases, with 11 bases spanning the gap. The germline V gene encodes CDR1 SNHLY and CDR2 FYNNEI. This CDR3 region has 15 residues. CDR3 sequence reads: CASSGSPTSTDTQYF. The CDR3 DNA reads as TGTGCCAGCAGTGGGAGTCCTACTAGCACAGATACGCAGTATTTT.